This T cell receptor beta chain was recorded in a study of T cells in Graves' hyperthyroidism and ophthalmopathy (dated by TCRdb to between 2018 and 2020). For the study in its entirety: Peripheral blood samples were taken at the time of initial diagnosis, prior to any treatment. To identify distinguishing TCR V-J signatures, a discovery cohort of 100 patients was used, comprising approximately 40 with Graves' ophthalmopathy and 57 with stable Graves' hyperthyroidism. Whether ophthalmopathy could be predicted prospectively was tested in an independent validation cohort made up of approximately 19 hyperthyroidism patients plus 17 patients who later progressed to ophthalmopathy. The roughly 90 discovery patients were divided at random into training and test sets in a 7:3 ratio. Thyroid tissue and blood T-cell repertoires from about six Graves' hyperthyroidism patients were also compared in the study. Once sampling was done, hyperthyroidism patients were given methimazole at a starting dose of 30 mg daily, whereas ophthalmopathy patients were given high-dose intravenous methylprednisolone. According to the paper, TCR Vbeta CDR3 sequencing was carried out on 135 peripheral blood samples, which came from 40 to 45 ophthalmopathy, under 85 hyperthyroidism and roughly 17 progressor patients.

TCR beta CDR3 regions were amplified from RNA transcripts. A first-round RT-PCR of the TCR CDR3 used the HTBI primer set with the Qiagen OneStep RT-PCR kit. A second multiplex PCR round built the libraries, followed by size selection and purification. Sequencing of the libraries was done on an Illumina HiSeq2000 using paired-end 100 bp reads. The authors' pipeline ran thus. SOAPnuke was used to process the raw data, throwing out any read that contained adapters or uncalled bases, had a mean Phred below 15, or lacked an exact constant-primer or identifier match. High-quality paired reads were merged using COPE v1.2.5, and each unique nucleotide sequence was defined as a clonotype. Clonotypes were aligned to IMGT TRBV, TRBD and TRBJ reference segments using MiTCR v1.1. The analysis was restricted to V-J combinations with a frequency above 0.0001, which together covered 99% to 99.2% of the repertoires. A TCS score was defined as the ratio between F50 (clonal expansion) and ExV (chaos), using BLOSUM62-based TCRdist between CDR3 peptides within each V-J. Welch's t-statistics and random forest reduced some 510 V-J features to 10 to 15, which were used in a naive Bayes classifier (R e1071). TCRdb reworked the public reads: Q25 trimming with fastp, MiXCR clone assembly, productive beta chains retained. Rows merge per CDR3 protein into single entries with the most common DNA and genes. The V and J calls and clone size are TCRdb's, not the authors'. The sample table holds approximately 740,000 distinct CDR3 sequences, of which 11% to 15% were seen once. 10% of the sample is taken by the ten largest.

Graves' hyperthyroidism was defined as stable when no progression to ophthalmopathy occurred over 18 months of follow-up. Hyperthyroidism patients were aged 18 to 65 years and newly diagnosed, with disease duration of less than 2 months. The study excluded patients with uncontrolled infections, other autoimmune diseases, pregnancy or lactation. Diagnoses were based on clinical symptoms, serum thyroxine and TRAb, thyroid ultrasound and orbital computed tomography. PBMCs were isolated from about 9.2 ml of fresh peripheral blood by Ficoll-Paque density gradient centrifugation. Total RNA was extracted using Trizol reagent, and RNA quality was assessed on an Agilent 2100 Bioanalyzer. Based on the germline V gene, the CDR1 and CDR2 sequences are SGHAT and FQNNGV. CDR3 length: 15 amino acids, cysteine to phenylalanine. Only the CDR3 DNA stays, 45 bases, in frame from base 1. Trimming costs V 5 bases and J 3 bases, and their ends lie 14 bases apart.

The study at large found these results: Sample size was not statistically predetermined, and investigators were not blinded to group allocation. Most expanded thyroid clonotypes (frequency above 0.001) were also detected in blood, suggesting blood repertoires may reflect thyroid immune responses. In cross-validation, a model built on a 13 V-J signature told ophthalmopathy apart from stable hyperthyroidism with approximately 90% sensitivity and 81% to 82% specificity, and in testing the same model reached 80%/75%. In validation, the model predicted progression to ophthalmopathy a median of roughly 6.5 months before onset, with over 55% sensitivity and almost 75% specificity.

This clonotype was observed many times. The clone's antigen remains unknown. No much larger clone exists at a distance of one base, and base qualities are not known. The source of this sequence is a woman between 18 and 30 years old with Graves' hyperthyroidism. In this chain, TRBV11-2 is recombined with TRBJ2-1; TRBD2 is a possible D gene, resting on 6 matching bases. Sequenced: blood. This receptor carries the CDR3 CASSPVGTDYNEQFF. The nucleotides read TGTGCCAGCAGCCCCGTCGGGACTGACTACAATGAGCAGTTCTTC.